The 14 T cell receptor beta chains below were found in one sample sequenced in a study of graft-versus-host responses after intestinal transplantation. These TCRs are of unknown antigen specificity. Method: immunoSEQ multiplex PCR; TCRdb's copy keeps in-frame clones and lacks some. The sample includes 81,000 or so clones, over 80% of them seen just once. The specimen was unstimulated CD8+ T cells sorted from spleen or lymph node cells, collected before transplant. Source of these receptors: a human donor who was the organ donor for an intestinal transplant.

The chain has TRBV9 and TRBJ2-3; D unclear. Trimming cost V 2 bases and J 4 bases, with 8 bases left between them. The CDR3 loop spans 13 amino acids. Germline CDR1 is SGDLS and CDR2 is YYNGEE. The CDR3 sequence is CASSVPPADTQYF. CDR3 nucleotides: TGTGCCAGCAGCGTTCCCCCGGCAGATACGCAGTATTTT.

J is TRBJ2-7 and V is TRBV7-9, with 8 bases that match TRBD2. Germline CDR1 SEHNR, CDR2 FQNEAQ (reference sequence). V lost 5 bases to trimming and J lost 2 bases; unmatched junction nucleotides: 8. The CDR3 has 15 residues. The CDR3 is CASSLPQLAAYEQYF. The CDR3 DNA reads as TGTGCCAGCAGCCTACCCCAACTAGCGGCCTACGAGCAGTACTTC. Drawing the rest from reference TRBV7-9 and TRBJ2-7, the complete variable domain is DTGVSQNPRHKITKRGQNVTFRCDPISEHNRLYWYRQTLGQGPEFLTYFQNEAQLEKSRLLSDRFSAERPKGSFSTLEIQRTEQGDSAMYLCASSLPQLAAYEQYFGPGTRLTVT.

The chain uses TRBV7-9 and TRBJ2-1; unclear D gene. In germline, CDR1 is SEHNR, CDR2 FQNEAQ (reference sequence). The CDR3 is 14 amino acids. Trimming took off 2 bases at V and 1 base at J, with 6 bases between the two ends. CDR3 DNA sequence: TGTGCCAGCAGCTTATCTTCTTCCTACAATGAGCAGTTCTTC. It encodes CASSLSSSYNEQFF.

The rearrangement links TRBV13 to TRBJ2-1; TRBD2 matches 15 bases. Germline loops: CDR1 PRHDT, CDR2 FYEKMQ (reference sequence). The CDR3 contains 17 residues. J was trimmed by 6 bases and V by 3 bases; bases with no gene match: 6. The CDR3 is CASSFWTSGRAGNEQFF. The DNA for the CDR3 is TGTGCCAGCAGCTTCTGGACTAGCGGGAGGGCGGGCAATGAGCAGTTCTTC.

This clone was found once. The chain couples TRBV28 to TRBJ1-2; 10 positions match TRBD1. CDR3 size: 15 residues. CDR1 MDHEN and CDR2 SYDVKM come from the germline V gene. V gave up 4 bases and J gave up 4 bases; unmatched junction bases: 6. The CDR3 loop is CASSSRDRGTYGYTF. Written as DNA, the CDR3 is TGTGCCAGCAGTTCCCGGGACAGGGGCACCTATGGCTACACCTTC.

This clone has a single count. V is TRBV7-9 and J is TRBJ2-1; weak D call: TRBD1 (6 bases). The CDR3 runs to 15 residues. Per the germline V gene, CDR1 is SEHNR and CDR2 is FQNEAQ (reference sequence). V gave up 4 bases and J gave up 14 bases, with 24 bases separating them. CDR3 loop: CASSSHSLTNRQEFF. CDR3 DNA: TGTGCCAGCAGCTCTCACTCCTTAACGAATAGACAGGAGTTCTTC.

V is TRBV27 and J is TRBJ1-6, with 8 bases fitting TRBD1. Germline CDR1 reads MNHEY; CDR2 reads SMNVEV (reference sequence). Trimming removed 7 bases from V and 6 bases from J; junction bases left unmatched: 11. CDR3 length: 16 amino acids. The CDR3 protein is CASTDRSTGVNSPLHF. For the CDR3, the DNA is TGTGCCAGCACGGACCGCTCGACAGGGGTTAATTCACCCCTCCACTTT.

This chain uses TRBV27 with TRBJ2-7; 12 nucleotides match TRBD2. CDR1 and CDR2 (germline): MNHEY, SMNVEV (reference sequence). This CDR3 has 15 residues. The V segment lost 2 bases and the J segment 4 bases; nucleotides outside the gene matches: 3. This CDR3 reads CASSLATSGSYEQYF. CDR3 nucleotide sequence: TGTGCCAGCAGTTTAGCGACTAGCGGGAGTTACGAGCAGTACTTC.

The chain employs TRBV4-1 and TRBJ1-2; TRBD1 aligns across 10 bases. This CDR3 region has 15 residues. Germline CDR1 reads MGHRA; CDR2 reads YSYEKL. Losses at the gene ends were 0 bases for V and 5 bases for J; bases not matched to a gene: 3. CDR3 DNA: TGCGCCAGCAGCCAAGAGGACAGGGGGTTTTATGGCTACACCTTC. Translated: CASSQEDRGFYGYTF.

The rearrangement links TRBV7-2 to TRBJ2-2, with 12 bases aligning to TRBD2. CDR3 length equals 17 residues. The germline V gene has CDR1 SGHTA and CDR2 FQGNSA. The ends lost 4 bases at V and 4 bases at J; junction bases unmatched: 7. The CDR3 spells CASSSSGLAGPTGELFF. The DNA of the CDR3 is TGTGCCAGCAGCTCATCCGGACTAGCGGGACCCACCGGGGAGCTGTTTTTT. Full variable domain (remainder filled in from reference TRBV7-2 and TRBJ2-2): GAGVSQSPSNKVTEKGKDVELRCDPISGHTALYWYRQSLGQGLEFLIYFQGNSAPDKSGLPSDRFSAERTGGSVSTLTIQRTQQEDSAVYLCASSSSGLAGPTGELFFGEGSRLTVL.

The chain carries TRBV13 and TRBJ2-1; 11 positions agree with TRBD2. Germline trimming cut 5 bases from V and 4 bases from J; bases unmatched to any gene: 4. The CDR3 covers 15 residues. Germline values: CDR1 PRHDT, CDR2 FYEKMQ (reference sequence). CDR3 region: CASSRGLAEYNEQFF. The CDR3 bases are TGTGCCAGCAGCCGGGGACTAGCGGAATACAATGAGCAGTTCTTC.

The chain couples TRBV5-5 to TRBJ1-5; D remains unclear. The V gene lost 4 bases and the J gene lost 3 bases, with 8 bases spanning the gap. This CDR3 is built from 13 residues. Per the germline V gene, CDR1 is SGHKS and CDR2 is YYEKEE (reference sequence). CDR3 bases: TGTGCCAGCAGCCTAAATACCAATCAGCCCCAGCATTTT. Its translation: CASSLNTNQPQHF.

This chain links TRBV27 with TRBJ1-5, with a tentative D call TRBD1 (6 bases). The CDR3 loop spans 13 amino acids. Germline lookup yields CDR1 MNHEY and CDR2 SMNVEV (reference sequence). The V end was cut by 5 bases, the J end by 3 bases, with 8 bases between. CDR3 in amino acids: CASSRQVNQPQHF. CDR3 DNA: TGTGCCAGCAGTCGACAGGTCAATCAGCCCCAGCATTTT.

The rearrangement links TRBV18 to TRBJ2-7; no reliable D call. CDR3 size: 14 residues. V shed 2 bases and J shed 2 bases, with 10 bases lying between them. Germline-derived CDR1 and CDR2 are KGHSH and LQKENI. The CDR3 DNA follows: TGTGCCAGCTCACCAGAGACTGAGGCCTACGAGCAGTACTTC. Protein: CASSPETEAYEQYF.